This TCR beta chain is from a study of cytomegalovirus exposure and HLA in healthy donors. General observations from the study: The study designated some 180 TCR beta chains cytomegalovirus-associated. Later on, an analysis tied over 15,000 TCR beta sequences to HLA alleles at 0.05 false discovery rate. In a later analysis, a missense DCLRE1C variant was linked to TCR beta V- and J-gene trimming.

Use of 60 Vbeta and 13 Jbeta primers characterized the PCR. TCRdb's copy holds only in-frame clones and misses some; the assay was immunoSEQ multiplex PCR. The clone table shows roughly 72,000 clones, with the ten largest holding roughly 3.8%. The donors (healthy individuals) were bone marrow donors. About this clone: Its antigen is as yet unknown.

From germline, CDR1 is MDHEN and CDR2 SYDVKM. This CDR3 region has 16 residues. With 4 bases clipped from V and 13 bases from J, the junction kept 10 bases outside the gene matches. The receptor's source is a man between 18 and 35 years old in good health and CMV-seropositive. The chain recombines TRBV28 with TRBJ2-1; 16 nucleotides line up with TRBD2. The specimen was PBMCs. In nucleotides, the CDR3 is TGTGCCAGCAGTTCATCGGGACTAGCGGGAGGGTCCCTTCAGTTCTTC. This sequence encodes CASSSSGLAGGSLQFF.